One and the same sample provided the 5 T cell receptor beta chains below, sequenced in a study of cytomegalovirus exposure and HLA in healthy donors (dated by TCRdb to 2016 to 2017). The receptor library was made with the immunoSEQ multiplex PCR assay. TCRdb took this table from immuneACCESS and kept in-frame rearrangements with V and J called. Such tables lack part of the clones; where checked against another copy, unresolved V genes explain under half of the gap, and the rest is unexplained. Here the sample has some 110,000 clones; approximately 85% occur a single time. Around 5% of the sample lies in the top ten. The sequencing sample was made of PBMCs. These receptors all stem from a man aged 18 to 30 in good health and CMV-seronegative.

The chain joins TRBV5-1 to TRBJ1-1, with D possibly being TRBD1 (6 bases). V dropped 4 bases and J dropped 4 bases, with 17 bases sitting between them. The CDR3 runs 15 residues. CDR1 is SGHRS and CDR2 is YFSETQ in the germline V gene. CDR3 amino acids: CASSPKQGLGTEAFF. CDR3 sequence (DNA): TGCGCCAGCAGCCCCAAACAGGGATTGGGCACTGAAGCTTTCTTT.

The rearrangement links TRBV6-6 to TRBJ2-2; 7 nucleotides line up with TRBD1. Trimming took 2 bases from V and 0 from J; bases not matched to a gene: 0. The CDR3 consists of 15 residues. Germline values: CDR1 MNHNY, CDR2 SVGAGI (reference sequence). CDR3 protein: CASSYDRANTGELFF. The DNA of the CDR3 is TGTGCCAGCAGTTACGACAGGGCGAACACCGGGGAGCTGTTTTTT.

The V call is TRBV6-1, the J call TRBJ1-2, with 10 bases lining up with TRBD1. The germline gives CDR1 MNHNS, CDR2 SASEGT. The CDR3 consists of 15 residues. Trimming at V came to 4 bases and at J to 4 bases, leaving 6 bases not matched to a gene. CDR3: CASSGEGTGVYGYTF. DNA for the CDR3: TGTGCCAGCAGTGGGGAAGGGACAGGGGTCTATGGCTACACCTTC.

The V and J genes are TRBV19 and TRBJ2-7; TRBD2 matches at 11 bases. Germline assignment: CDR1 LNHDA and CDR2 SQIVND (reference sequence). This CDR3 comprises 19 residues. The J segment lost 1 base and the V segment lost 5 bases, leaving 16 bases of the junction unmatched. The CDR3, as DNA: TGTGCCAGTAGTCCGCGCCTCAGTGCAACTAGCGGGGGATCCTACGAGCAGTACTTC. It translates to CASSPRLSATSGGSYEQYF.

This chain uses TRBV12-5 with TRBJ2-3; tentative D call: TRBD1 (6 bases). The CDR3 runs 15 residues. V lost 5 bases and J 0 bases, leaving 12 bases between the germline ends. CDR1 and CDR2 from the germline V gene are LGHNT and FRNRAP. The CDR3 DNA reads as TGTGCTAGTGGTGGACAGCCTACTAGCACAGATACGCAGTATTTT. Translation gives CASGGQPTSTDTQYF.